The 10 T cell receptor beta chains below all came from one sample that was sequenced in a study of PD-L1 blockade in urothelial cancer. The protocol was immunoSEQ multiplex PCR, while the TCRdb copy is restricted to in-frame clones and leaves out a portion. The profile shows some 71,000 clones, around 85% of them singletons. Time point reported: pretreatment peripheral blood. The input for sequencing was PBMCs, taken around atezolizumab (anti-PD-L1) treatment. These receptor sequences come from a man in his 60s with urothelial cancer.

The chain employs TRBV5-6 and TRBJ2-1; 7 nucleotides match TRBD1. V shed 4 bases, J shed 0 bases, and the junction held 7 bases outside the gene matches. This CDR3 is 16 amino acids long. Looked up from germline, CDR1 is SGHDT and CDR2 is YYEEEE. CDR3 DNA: TGTGCCAGCAGCCCCGGGACAGCGGCCTCCTACAATGAGCAGTTCTTC. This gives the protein CASSPGTAASYNEQFF.

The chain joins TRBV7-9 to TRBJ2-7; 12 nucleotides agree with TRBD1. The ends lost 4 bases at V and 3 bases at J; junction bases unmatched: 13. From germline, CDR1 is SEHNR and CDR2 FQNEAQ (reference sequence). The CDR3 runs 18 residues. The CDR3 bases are TGTGCCAGCAGCTCCGCTAAGGGACAGGGGGCGGCGATCTACGAGCAGTACTTC. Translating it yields CASSSAKGQGAAIYEQYF.

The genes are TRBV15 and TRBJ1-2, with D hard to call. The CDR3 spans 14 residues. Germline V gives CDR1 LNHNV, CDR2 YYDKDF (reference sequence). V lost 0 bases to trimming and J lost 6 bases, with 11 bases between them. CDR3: CATSRDRFPDGYTF. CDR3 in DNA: TGTGCCACCAGCAGAGATCGGTTCCCTGATGGCTACACCTTC.

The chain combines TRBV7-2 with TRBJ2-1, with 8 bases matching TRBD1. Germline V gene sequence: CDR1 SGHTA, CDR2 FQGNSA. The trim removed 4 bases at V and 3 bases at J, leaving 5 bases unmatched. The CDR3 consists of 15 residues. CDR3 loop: CASSSQTGDYNEQFF. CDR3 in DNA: TGTGCCAGCAGCTCCCAGACAGGGGACTACAATGAGCAGTTCTTC.

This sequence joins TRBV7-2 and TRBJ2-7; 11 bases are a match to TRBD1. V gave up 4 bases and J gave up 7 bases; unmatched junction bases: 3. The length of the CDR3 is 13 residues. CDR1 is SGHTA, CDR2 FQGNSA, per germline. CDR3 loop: CASSWDRGSEQYF. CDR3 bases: TGTGCCAGCAGCTGGGACAGGGGGTCAGAGCAGTACTTC. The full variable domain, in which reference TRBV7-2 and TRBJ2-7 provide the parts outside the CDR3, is GAGVSQSPSNKVTEKGKDVELRCDPISGHTALYWYRQSLGQGLEFLIYFQGNSAPDKSGLPSDRFSAERTGGSVSTLTIQRTQQEDSAVYLCASSWDRGSEQYFGPGTRLTVT.

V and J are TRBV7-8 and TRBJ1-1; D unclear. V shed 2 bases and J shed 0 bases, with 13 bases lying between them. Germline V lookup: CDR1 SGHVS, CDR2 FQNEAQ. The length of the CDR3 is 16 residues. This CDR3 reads CASSLNSRQMNTEAFF. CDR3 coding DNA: TGTGCCAGCAGCTTAAATTCGCGGCAAATGAACACTGAAGCTTTCTTT.

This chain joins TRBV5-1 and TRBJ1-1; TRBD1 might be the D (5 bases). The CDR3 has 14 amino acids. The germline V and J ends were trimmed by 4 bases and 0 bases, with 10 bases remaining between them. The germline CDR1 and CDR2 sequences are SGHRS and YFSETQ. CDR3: CASSPDIMNTEAFF. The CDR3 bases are TGCGCCAGCAGCCCGGACATTATGAACACTGAAGCTTTCTTT.

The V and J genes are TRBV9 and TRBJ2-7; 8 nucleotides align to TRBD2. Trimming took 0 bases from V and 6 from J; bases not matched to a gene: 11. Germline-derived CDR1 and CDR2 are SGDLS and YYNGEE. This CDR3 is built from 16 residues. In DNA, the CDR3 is TGTGCCAGCAGCGTAGCTGGGACGGGGGGGCTTGTCGAGCAGTACTTC. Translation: CASSVAGTGGLVEQYF.

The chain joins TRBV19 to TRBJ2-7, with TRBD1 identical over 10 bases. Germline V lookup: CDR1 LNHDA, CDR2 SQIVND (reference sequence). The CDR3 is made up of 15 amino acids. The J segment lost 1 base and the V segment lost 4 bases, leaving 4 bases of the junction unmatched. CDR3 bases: TGTGCCAGTAGTAAAGAGGGACAGGGGTCCTACGAGCAGTACTTC. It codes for CASSKEGQGSYEQYF.

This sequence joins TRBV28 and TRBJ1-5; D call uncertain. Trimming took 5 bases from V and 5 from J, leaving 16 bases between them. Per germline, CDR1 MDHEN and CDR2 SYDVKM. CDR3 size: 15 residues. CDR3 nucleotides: TGTGCCAGCAGTAGACAATCAGGTTCCCATCAGCCCCAGCATTTT. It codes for CASSRQSGSHQPQHF.